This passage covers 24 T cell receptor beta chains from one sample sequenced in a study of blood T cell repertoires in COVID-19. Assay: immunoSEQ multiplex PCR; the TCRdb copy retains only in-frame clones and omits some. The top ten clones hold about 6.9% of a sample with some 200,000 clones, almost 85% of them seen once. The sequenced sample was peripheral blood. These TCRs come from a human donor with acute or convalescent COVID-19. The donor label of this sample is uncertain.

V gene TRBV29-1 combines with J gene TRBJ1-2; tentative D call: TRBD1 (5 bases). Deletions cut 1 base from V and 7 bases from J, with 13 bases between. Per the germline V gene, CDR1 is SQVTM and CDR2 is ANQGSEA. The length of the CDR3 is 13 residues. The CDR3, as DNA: TGCAGCGTTGAAGTCCGGCAGGGCGGTGGCTACACCTTC. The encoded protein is CSVEVRQGGGYTF.

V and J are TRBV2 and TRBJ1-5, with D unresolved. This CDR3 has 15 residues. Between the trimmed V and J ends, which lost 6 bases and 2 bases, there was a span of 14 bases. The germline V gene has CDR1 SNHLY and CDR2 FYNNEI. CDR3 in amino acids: CASRPRTSGNQPQHF. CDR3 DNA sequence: TGTGCCAGCAGGCCCAGGACTTCGGGCAATCAGCCCCAGCATTTT.

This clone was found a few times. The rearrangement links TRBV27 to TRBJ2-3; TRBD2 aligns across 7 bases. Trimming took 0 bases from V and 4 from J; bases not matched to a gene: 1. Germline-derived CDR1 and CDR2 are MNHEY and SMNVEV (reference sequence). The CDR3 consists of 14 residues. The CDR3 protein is CASSLSRGADTQYF. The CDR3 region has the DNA TGTGCCAGCAGTTTATCCCGGGGGGCAGATACGCAGTATTTT.

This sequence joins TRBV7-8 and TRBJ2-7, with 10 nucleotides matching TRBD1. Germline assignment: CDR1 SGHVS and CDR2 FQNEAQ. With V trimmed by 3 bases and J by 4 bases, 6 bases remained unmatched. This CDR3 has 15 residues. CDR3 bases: TGTGCCAGCAGCTTTTCCGGGACAGGGGAATACGAGCAGTACTTC. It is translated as CASSFSGTGEYEQYF.

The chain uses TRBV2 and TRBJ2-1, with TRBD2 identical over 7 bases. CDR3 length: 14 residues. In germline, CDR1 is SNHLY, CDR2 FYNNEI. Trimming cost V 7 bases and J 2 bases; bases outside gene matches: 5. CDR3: CASMAGVAYNEQFF. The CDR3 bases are TGTGCCAGCATGGCGGGAGTCGCCTACAATGAGCAGTTCTTC.

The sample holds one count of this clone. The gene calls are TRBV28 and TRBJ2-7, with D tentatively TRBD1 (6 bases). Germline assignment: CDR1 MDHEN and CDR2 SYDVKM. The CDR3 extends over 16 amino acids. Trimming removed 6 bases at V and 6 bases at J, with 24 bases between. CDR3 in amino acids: CASSSPAGQSGLEQYF. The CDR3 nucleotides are TGTGCCAGCAGCTCGCCTGCTGGACAGTCTGGGCTCGAGCAGTACTTC.

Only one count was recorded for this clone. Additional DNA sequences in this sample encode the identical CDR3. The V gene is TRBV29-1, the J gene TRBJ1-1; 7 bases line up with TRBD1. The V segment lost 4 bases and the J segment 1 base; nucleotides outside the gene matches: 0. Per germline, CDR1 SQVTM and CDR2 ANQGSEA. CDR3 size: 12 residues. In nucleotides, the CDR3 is TGCAGCGTTGGGACAGGGAACACTGAAGCTTTCTTT. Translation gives CSVGTGNTEAFF.

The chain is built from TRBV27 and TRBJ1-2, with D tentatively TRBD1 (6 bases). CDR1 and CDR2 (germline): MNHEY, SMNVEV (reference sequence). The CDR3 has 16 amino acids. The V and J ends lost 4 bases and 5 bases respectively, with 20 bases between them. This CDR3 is CASSSRRQGQRYGYTF. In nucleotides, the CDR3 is TGTGCCAGCAGTTCTCGGCGGCAGGGGCAACGGTATGGCTACACCTTC.

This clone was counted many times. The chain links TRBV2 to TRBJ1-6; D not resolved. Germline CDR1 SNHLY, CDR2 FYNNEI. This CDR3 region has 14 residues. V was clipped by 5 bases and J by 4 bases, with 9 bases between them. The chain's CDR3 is CASSQTRYNSPLHF. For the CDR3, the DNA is TGTGCCAGCAGTCAAACTCGGTATAATTCACCCCTCCACTTT. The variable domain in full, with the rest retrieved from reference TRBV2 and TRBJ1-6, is EPEVTQTPSHQVTQMGQEVILRCVPISNHLYFYWYRQILGQKVEFLVSFYNNEISEKSEIFDDQFSVERPDGSNFTLKIRSTKLEDSAMYFCASSQTRYNSPLHFGNGTRLTVT.

The CDR3 DNA is TGCGCCAGCAGCCAAGCCACCCCCGGACTAGCGGGGATATACAATGAGCAGTTCTTC. Translation: CASSQATPGLAGIYNEQFF. The V and J genes are TRBV4-3 and TRBJ2-1, with 12 nucleotides matching TRBD2. The J segment lost 4 bases and the V segment lost 1 base, leaving 11 bases of the junction unmatched. Germline lookup yields CDR1 LGHNA and CDR2 YSLEER. The CDR3 spans 19 residues.

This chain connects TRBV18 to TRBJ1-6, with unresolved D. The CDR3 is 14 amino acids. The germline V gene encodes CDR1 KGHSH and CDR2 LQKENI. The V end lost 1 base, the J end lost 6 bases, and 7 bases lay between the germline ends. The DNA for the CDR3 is TGTGCCAGCTCACCACGGGAGGCTAATTCACCCCTCCACTTT. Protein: CASSPREANSPLHF.

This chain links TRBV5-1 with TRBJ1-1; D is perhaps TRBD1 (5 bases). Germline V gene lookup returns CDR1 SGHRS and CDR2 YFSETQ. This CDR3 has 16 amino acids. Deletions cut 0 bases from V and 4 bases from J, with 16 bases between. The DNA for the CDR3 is TGCGCCAGCAGCTTGGGGGTCCGCCCGGGGGGCACTGAAGCTTTCTTT. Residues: CASSLGVRPGGTEAFF.

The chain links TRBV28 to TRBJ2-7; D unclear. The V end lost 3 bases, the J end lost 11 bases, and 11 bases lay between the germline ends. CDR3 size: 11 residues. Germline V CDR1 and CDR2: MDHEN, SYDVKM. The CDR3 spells CASSLFWAKYF. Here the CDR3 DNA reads TGTGCCAGCAGTTTGTTCTGGGCGAAGTACTTC.

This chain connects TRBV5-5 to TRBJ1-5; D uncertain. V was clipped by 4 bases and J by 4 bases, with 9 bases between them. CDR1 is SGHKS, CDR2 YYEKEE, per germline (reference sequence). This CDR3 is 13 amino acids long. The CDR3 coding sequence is TGTGCCAGCAGCCAGGACTGGAATCAGCCCCAGCATTTT. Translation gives CASSQDWNQPQHF.

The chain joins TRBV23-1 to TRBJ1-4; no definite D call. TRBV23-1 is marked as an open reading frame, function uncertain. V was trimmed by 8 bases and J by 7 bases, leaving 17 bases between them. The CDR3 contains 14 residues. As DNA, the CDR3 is TGCGCCAGCTCCCCCGAACGGCCGGGTGAAAAACTGTTTTTT. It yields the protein CASSPERPGEKLFF.

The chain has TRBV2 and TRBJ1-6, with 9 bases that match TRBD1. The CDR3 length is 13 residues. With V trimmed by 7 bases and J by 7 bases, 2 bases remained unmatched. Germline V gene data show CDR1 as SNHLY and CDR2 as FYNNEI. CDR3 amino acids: CASTGTGNSPLHF. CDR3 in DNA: TGTGCCAGCACGGGGACAGGGAATTCACCCCTCCACTTT. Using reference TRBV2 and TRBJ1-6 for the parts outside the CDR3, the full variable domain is EPEVTQTPSHQVTQMGQEVILRCVPISNHLYFYWYRQILGQKVEFLVSFYNNEISEKSEIFDDQFSVERPDGSNFTLKIRSTKLEDSAMYFCASTGTGNSPLHFGNGTRLTVT.

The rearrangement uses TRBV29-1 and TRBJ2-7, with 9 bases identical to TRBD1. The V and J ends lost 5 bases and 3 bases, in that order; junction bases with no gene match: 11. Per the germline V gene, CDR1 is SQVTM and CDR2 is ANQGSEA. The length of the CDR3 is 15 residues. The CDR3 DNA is TGCAGCGTTAAGGTCCCGGGACAGGGTCACTACGAGCAGTACTTC. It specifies CSVKVPGQGHYEQYF.

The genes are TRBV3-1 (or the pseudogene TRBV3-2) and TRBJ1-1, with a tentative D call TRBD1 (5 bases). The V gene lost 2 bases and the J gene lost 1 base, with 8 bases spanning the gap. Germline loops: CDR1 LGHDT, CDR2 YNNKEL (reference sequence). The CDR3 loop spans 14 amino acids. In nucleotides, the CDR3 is TGTGCCAGCAGCCAACAGGGCCCGAACACTGAAGCTTTCTTT. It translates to CASSQQGPNTEAFF.

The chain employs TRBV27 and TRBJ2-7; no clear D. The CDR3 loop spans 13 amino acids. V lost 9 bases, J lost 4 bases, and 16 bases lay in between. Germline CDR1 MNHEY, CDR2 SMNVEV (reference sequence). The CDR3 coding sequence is TGTGCCAGTCGATCCCGACTTGGATACGAGCAGTACTTC. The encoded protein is CASRSRLGYEQYF.

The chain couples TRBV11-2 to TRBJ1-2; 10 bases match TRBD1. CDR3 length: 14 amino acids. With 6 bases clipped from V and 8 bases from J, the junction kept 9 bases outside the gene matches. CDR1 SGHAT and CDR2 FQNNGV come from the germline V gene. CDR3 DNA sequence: TGTGCCAGCAGTCTCTCCGGGACAGGGGTCGGCTACACCTTC. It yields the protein CASSLSGTGVGYTF.

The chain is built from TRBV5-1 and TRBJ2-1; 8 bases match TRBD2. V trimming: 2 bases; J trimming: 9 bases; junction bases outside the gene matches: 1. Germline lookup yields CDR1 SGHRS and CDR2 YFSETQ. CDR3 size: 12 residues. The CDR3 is CASSFTSGEQFF. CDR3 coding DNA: TGCGCCAGCAGCTTTACTAGCGGTGAGCAGTTCTTC.

This CDR3 reads CATWGGADTQYF. The CDR3 DNA sequence: TGTGCCACCTGGGGAGGAGCAGATACGCAGTATTTT. The chain has TRBV10-3 and TRBJ2-3, with D possibly being TRBD2 (6 bases). V lost 10 bases to trimming and J lost 4 bases, with 12 bases between them. CDR1 and CDR2 from the germline V gene are ENHRY and SYGVKD. This CDR3 spans 12 amino acids.

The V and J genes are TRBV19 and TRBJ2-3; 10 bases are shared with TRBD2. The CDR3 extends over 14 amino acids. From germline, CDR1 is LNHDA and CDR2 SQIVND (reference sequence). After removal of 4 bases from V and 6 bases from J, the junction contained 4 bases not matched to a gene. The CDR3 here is CASSTSGRADTQYF. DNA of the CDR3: TGTGCCAGTAGTACGAGCGGGAGGGCGGATACGCAGTATTTT.

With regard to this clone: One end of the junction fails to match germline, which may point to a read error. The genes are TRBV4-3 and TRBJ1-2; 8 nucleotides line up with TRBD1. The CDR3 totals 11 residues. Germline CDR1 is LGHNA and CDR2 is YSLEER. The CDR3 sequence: CASSQQTGAGF. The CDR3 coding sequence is TGCGCCAGCAGCCAACAGACAGGGGCCGGCTTC.